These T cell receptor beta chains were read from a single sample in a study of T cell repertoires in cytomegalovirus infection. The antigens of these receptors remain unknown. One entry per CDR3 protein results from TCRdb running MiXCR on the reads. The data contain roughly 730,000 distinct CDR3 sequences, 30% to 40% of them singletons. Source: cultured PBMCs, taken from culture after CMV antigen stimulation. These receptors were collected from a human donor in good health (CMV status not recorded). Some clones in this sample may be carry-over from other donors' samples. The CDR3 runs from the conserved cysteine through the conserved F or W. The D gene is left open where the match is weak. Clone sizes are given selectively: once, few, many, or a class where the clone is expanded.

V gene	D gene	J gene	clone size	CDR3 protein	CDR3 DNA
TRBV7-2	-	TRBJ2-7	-	CASRVMVAYEQYF	TGTGCCAGCAGGGTCATGGTCGCTTACGAGCAGTACTTC
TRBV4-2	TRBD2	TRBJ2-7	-	CASSQGPAGGEQYF	TGTGCCAGCAGCCAAGGGCCAGCGGGGGGTGAGCAGTACTTC
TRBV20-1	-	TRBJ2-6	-	CSARVSGTYSGANVLTF	TGCAGTGCTAGAGTTAGCGGAACCTACTCTGGGGCCAACGTCCTGACTTTC
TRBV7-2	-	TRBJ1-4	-	CASSLDRPPNNEKLFF	TGTGCCAGCAGCTTAGACCGGCCACCAAATAATGAAAAACTGTTTTTT
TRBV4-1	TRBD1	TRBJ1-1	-	CASSRHQSSTGGEAFF	TGCGCCAGCAGCCGACACCAATCCTCGACAGGGGGTGAAGCTTTCTTT
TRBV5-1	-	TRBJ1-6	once	CASSFDGDSPLHF	TGCGCCAGCAGCTTTGACGGAGATTCACCCCTCCACTTT
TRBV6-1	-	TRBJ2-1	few	CASRAWSRRNNEQFF	TGTGCCAGCAGGGCTTGGAGCAGGCGAAACAATGAGCAGTTCTTC
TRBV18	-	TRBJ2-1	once	CASSGLPLGNEQFF	TGTGCCAGCTCAGGACTCCCATTGGGGAATGAGCAGTTCTTC
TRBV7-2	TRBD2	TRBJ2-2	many	CASSPRLAGVTGELFF	TGTGCCAGCAGCCCCAGACTAGCGGGAGTAACCGGGGAGCTGTTTTTT
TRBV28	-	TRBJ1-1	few	CASSLQAPVNTEAFF	TGTGCCAGCAGTTTACAGGCGCCGGTGAACACTGAAGCTTTCTTT